The 11 T cell receptor beta chains below all came from one sample that was sequenced in a study of cytomegalovirus exposure and HLA in healthy donors. This PCR relied on a set of 60 Vbeta primers and 13 Jbeta primers. Clones were sequenced by immunoSEQ multiplex PCR, and TCRdb holds only the in-frame ones, with some missing. The sample includes more than 95,000 clones, approximately 79% of them seen just once. Input material: PBMCs. The receptors here all came from a man in his sixties in good health and CMV-seropositive.

V gene TRBV28 combines with J gene TRBJ1-5; possible D gene TRBD1, 6 bases. V was cut by 2 bases and J by 0 bases, with 8 bases left in between. Germline CDR1 MDHEN, CDR2 SYDVKM. This CDR3 is built from 15 residues. In nucleotides, the CDR3 is TGTGCCAGCAGTTTAACAGGGAATAGCAATCAGCCCCAGCATTTT. Residues: CASSLTGNSNQPQHF.

The chain is built from TRBV19 and TRBJ1-5; TRBD1 is a possible D gene (5 bases). In germline, CDR1 is LNHDA, CDR2 SQIVND (reference sequence). There are 16 residues in the CDR3. V was cut by 1 base and J by 6 bases, with 16 bases left in between. The CDR3 DNA reads as TGTGCCAGTAGTATAGGCGGCCGAGTGGACACTCAGCCCCAGCATTTT. As protein: CASSIGGRVDTQPQHF.

This clone was observed a few times. The chain has TRBV27 and TRBJ2-7; no clear D gene. The CDR3 is 14 residues long. With 6 bases removed from V and 3 bases from J, the gap between germline ends came to 15 bases. Germline V gene data show CDR1 as MNHEY and CDR2 as SMNVEV (reference sequence). DNA of the CDR3: TGTGCCAGCAGATCATACGGGTCAAACTACGAGCAGTACTTC. Protein product: CASRSYGSNYEQYF.

This clone was recorded only once. The chain carries TRBV18 and TRBJ2-7, with 7 bases identical to TRBD2. The germline V gene has CDR1 KGHSH and CDR2 LQKENI. The J segment lost 1 base and the V segment lost 6 bases, leaving 3 bases of the junction unmatched. The CDR3 contains 13 residues. CDR3 residues: CASSRGSSYEQYF. Here the CDR3 DNA reads TGTGCCAGCTCGCGGGGGTCTTCCTACGAGCAGTACTTC.

On this clone: Other nucleotide sequences in the sample specify the same CDR3. This sequence joins TRBV7-2 and TRBJ2-7, with a weak D call TRBD2 (5 bases). Germline lookup yields CDR1 SGHTA and CDR2 FQGNSA. CDR3 size: 14 residues. Trimming removed 7 bases from V and 5 bases from J, with 18 bases in between. CDR3 nucleotide sequence: TGTGCCAGCACACCCCCCCGCCGAGGGAACGAGCAGTACTTC. Translated: CASTPPRRGNEQYF.

The rearrangement joins TRBV6-6 to TRBJ1-3, with D maybe TRBD1 (5 bases). Trimming stripped 0 bases from V and 4 bases from J, with 10 bases between. The germline V gene has CDR1 MNHNY and CDR2 SVGAGI (reference sequence). This CDR3 has 15 residues. CDR3: CASSYSSGGGNTIYF. CDR3 DNA: TGTGCCAGCAGTTACTCATCGGGGGGGGGAAACACCATATATTTT.

This clone was found once. This sequence joins TRBV7-9 and TRBJ2-7; D gene unclear. The CDR3 extends over 12 amino acids. V shed 5 bases and J shed 5 bases, with 10 bases lying between them. Germline V gene lookup returns CDR1 SEHNR and CDR2 FQNEAQ (reference sequence). CDR3 in amino acids: CASSPDLNEQYF. In DNA, the CDR3 is TGTGCCAGCAGCCCCGACTTAAACGAGCAGTACTTC.

The V gene is TRBV5-1, the J gene TRBJ2-7; D may be TRBD2 (5 bases). The CDR3 is made up of 15 amino acids. Germline CDR1 and CDR2: SGHRS and YFSETQ. V shed 6 bases and J shed 5 bases, with 21 bases lying between them. The DNA for the CDR3 is TGCGCCAGCACCTCAAATCGACGGGAACTTCACGAGCAGTACTTC. This sequence encodes CASTSNRRELHEQYF.

The chain recombines TRBV28 with TRBJ2-2; possible D gene TRBD2, 7 bases. The germline gives CDR1 MDHEN, CDR2 SYDVKM. The CDR3 totals 16 residues. V dropped 3 bases and J dropped 5 bases, with 16 bases sitting between them. For the CDR3, the DNA is TGTGCCAGCAGTTTCCGGGGGGCAGGGTGGACCGGGGAGCTGTTTTTT. Protein: CASSFRGAGWTGELFF.

The count of this clone is one. The chain is built from TRBV29-1 and TRBJ2-3, with D possibly matching TRBD1 (6 bases). CDR1 and CDR2 (germline): SQVTM, ANQGSEA. Trimming removed 5 bases from V and 5 bases from J, with 14 bases in between. The CDR3 has 13 residues. CDR3 region: CSVWGLMGDTQYF. In DNA form, the CDR3 reads TGCAGCGTTTGGGGGCTTATGGGAGATACGCAGTATTTT.

This rearrangement joins TRBV27 to TRBJ1-1; D may be TRBD1 (5 bases). The V gene lost 0 bases and the J gene lost 3 bases, with 11 bases spanning the gap. Germline V gene data show CDR1 as MNHEY and CDR2 as SMNVEV (reference sequence). This CDR3 comprises 15 residues. In DNA, the CDR3 is TGTGCCAGCAGTTTATCGCCAGCGGGGCACACTGAAGCTTTCTTT. It is translated as CASSLSPAGHTEAFF.